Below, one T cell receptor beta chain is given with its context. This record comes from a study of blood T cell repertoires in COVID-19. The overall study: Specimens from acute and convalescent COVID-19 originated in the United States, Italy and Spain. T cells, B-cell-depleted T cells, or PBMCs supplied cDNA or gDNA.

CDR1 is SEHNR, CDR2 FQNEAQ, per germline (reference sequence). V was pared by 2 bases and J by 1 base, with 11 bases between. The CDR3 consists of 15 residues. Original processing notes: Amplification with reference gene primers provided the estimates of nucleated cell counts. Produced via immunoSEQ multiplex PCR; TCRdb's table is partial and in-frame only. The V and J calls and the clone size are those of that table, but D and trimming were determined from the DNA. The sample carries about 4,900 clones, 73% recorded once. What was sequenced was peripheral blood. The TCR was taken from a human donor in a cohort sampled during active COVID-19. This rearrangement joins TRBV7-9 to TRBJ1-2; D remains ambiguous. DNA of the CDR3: TGTGCCAGCAGCTTAATTGGAGACCTTAACTATGGCTACACCTTC. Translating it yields CASSLIGDLNYGYTF. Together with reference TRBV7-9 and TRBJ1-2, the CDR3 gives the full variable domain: DTGVSQNPRHKITKRGQNVTFRCDPISEHNRLYWYRQTLGQGPEFLTYFQNEAQLEKSRLLSDRFSAERPKGSFSTLEIQRTEQGDSAMYLCASSLIGDLNYGYTFGSGTRLTVV.